A selection of T cell receptor beta chains follows, all from one sample in a study of beta chain features in type 1 diabetes. Profiled with immunoSEQ multiplex PCR; TCRdb holds only in-frame clones, not every one. The sample has 810,000 or so clones, 17% seen once. Sequencing input: naive CD4+ T cells from blood. Receptors were obtained from a woman under 30 in good health. Both conserved end residues are part of each CDR3. The D gene is left open where the match is weak. Size tells how often a clone was seen (once, few, many) or the class of an expanded clone, and some rows leave it out.

v_gene: TRBV7-7; d_gene: NA; abundance: NA; j_gene: TRBJ2-3; CDR3nt: TGTGCTAGCAGCCCAGGACTTTCCGGTGGGGCAGATACGCAGTATTTT; CDR3aa: CASSPGLSGGADTQYF
v_gene: TRBV10-3; d_gene: NA; abundance: NA; j_gene: TRBJ2-2; CDR3nt: TGTGCCATCAGTGAGCACAGCACCGGGGAGCTGTTTTTT; CDR3aa: CAISEHSTGELFF
v_gene: TRBV7-9; d_gene: TRBD1; abundance: NA; j_gene: TRBJ2-1; CDR3nt: TGTGCCAGCAGCTCTCGGACAGGGTTGGTCTACAATGAGCAGTTCTTC; CDR3aa: CASSSRTGLVYNEQFF
v_gene: TRBV5-6; d_gene: NA; abundance: few; j_gene: TRBJ1-1; CDR3nt: TGTGCCAGCACTATCACGACCTTGATGGGCACTGAAGCTTTCTTT; CDR3aa: CASTITTLMGTEAFF
v_gene: TRBV19; d_gene: TRBD2; abundance: NA; j_gene: TRBJ2-6; CDR3nt: TGTGCCAGTAGTATAATGACTAGCGGCCTCCTCTCTGGGGCCAACGTCCTGACTTTC; CDR3aa: CASSIMTSGLLSGANVLTF
v_gene: TRBV9; d_gene: NA; abundance: few; j_gene: TRBJ2-7; CDR3nt: TGTGCCAGCAGCGCCGATCTAGCAACCTACGAGCAGTACTTC; CDR3aa: CASSADLATYEQYF
v_gene: TRBV2; d_gene: NA; abundance: few; j_gene: TRBJ2-5; CDR3nt: TGTGCCAGCAGTCTCCGTCCGTCCCGGGAGACCCAGTACTTC; CDR3aa: CASSLRPSRETQYF
v_gene: TRBV19; d_gene: NA; abundance: NA; j_gene: TRBJ2-7; CDR3nt: TGTGCCAGTAGTCTAAACGGACCCCTACCCTCCTACGAGCAGTACTTC; CDR3aa: CASSLNGPLPSYEQYF
v_gene: TRBV4-3; d_gene: NA; abundance: few; j_gene: TRBJ1-1; CDR3nt: TGCGCCAGCAGCCAAGTGGGAGGAACTGAAGCTTTCTTT; CDR3aa: CASSQVGGTEAFF
v_gene: TRBV4-3; d_gene: NA; abundance: NA; j_gene: TRBJ2-7; CDR3nt: TGCGCCAGCAGCCAAGAAGGGGCGCGGCTGAACGAGCAGTACTTC; CDR3aa: CASSQEGARLNEQYF
v_gene: TRBV7-2; d_gene: NA; abundance: NA; j_gene: TRBJ2-7; CDR3nt: TGTGCCAGCAGCTTAGACTGGCTAACCTACGAGCAGTACTTC; CDR3aa: CASSLDWLTYEQYF
v_gene: TRBV9; d_gene: TRBD1; abundance: NA; j_gene: TRBJ2-3; CDR3nt: TGTGCCAGCAGCCCACGCAGGGGGACCACCTACCCCACAGATACGCAGTATTTT; CDR3aa: CASSPRRGTTYPTDTQYF
v_gene: TRBV28; d_gene: NA; abundance: NA; j_gene: TRBJ1-2; CDR3nt: TGTGCCAGCAGTTTATTAGCTAACTATGGCTACACCTTC; CDR3aa: CASSLLANYGYTF
v_gene: TRBV6-5; d_gene: NA; abundance: NA; j_gene: TRBJ2-5; CDR3nt: TGTGCCAGCAGTTTCGGCCGGGAAGAGACCCAGTACTTC; CDR3aa: CASSFGREETQYF
v_gene: TRBV28; d_gene: NA; abundance: NA; j_gene: TRBJ2-1; CDR3nt: TGTGCCAGCAGTTTGAAGGGTCTTTCCAAGTTCTTC; CDR3aa: CASSLKGLSKFF
v_gene: TRBV28; d_gene: TRBD2; abundance: NA; j_gene: TRBJ2-1; CDR3nt: TGTGCCAGCAGACGGACTAGCGGGAGCCCCAACTACAATGAGCAGTTCTTC; CDR3aa: CASRRTSGSPNYNEQFF
v_gene: TRBV11-1; d_gene: NA; abundance: few; j_gene: TRBJ2-3; CDR3nt: TGTGCCAGCAGCTCCGCCGTCGCAGATACGCAGTATTTT; CDR3aa: CASSSAVADTQYF
v_gene: TRBV4-3; d_gene: TRBD2; abundance: few; j_gene: TRBJ2-7; CDR3nt: TGCGCCAGCAGCCAAATGCTAGCGGGCGGATTCTACGAGCAGTACTTC; CDR3aa: CASSQMLAGGFYEQYF
v_gene: TRBV2; d_gene: NA; abundance: few; j_gene: TRBJ1-3; CDR3nt: TGTGCCAGCAGGAAGAACTCTGGAAACACCATATATTTT; CDR3aa: CASRKNSGNTIYF
v_gene: TRBV6-6; d_gene: TRBD2; abundance: once; j_gene: TRBJ2-7; CDR3nt: TGTGCCAGCAGTTGGACTAGCGGCTACGAGCAGTACTTC; CDR3aa: CASSWTSGYEQYF
v_gene: TRBV12-5; d_gene: TRBD1; abundance: few; j_gene: TRBJ2-1; CDR3nt: TGTGCTAGTGCCCTCAGACCGGGACAGGGTACAGATGAGCAGTTCTTC; CDR3aa: CASALRPGQGTDEQFF
v_gene: TRBV27; d_gene: TRBD1; abundance: NA; j_gene: TRBJ2-1; CDR3nt: TGTGCCAGCAGTTTAGGGGGACAGTACAATGAGCAGTTCTTC; CDR3aa: CASSLGGQYNEQFF